This T cell receptor beta chain was recorded in a study of cytomegalovirus exposure and HLA in healthy donors. Findings of the study overall: Many donors shared some public TCRs, even though most TCR sequences were rare.

V lost 8 bases, J lost 0 bases, and 13 bases lay in between. Germline CDR1 GTSNPN, CDR2 SVGIG (reference sequence). The length of the CDR3 is 13 residues. This clone came up a few times. The antigen remains undetermined. 13 Jbeta primers and 60 Vbeta primers were used for the PCR. TCRdb's table, derived via immunoSEQ multiplex PCR, lists solely in-frame clones and lacks some. The data contain about 150,000 clones, 76% of them singletons. This chain uses TRBV30 with TRBJ1-2; maybe TRBD1 (6 bases). Sequenced: PBMCs. The sequence came from a middle-aged woman in good health and CMV-seronegative. The CDR3 loop is CAGYRAANYGYTF. The CDR3 nucleotides are TGTGCCGGATACAGGGCAGCTAACTATGGCTACACCTTC.